This record covers a single T cell receptor beta chain. Its antigen remains undetermined. No quality values exist for individual bases; no much larger clone is one base distant. Clipping removes 3 bases from V and 3 bases from J, with 7 as the unmatched junction base count. CDR1 and CDR2, per the germline V gene (reference sequence), are DFQATT and SNEGSKA. The CDR3 contains 14 residues, cysteine and phenylalanine counted. Only the CDR3 part of the read is kept: 42 bases, read in frame from the first base. The method was RT-PCR. Data came from a NextSeq 550. TCRdb took the public reads, trimmed them with fastp at Q25, ran MiXCR for clone calling and kept in-frame beta chains. Each CDR3 protein appears once, grouped with its most common genes and DNA. For this sample the table gives about 200,000 distinct CDR3 sequences, of which around two fifths were detected only once. Of the sample, 33% is held by the ten largest clones.

The source of the sample is a study of patients and donors after allogeneic stem cell transplantation (dated by TCRdb to 2018 to 2020). Sequencing was performed on blood, either unsorted or a sorted T cell fraction (not recorded which). Recombination joined TRBV20-1 with TRBJ1-1, with 7 middle bases fitting TRBD1. This receptor was taken from a human donor who was either an allogeneic HSCT recipient or a stem cell or donor lymphocyte infusion donor (not recorded which). It is not recorded whose cells these are; they may come from a transplant donor. At the DNA level, the sequence is TGCAGTGCTAGGGAAGACAGGGTGGACACTGAAGCTTTCTTT. Protein translation: CSAREDRVDTEAFF.